These T cell receptor beta chains were read from a single sample in a study of cytomegalovirus exposure and HLA in healthy donors. The method was immunoSEQ multiplex PCR; TCRdb's version includes in-frame clones alone and lacks a portion of them. This sample's table has 40,000 or so clones. The sequencing sample was made of PBMCs. The receptors originated from a male donor in good health and CMV-seronegative. Each CDR3 is given with its conserved first and last residue.

TRBV11-2	TRBJ1-2	CASSSIKGQLDDYGYTF
TRBV27	TRBJ1-2	CASRLTGNYGYTF
TRBV5-1	TRBJ2-3	CASSFDRPADTQYF
TRBV28	TRBJ2-3	CASLGVDTQYF
TRBV18	TRBJ2-7	CASSPGYGGSTYEQYF
TRBV19	TRBJ2-2	CASSIDRQTGELFF
TRBV29-1	TRBJ2-7	CSVDLGGSGSDEQYF
TRBV25-1	TRBJ2-5	CASSRLGLAGGPETQYF
TRBV18	TRBJ2-2	CASSLAGNTGELFF
TRBV4-1	TRBJ1-4	CASSQVRTGETTNEKLFF
TRBV2	TRBJ1-2	CASGGSAGYGYTF
TRBV6-4	TRBJ2-2	CASSETLGNTGELFF
TRBV5-4	TRBJ2-2	CASNLGGRGWAGELFF
TRBV30	TRBJ1-1	CAWIPLLRGINTEAFF